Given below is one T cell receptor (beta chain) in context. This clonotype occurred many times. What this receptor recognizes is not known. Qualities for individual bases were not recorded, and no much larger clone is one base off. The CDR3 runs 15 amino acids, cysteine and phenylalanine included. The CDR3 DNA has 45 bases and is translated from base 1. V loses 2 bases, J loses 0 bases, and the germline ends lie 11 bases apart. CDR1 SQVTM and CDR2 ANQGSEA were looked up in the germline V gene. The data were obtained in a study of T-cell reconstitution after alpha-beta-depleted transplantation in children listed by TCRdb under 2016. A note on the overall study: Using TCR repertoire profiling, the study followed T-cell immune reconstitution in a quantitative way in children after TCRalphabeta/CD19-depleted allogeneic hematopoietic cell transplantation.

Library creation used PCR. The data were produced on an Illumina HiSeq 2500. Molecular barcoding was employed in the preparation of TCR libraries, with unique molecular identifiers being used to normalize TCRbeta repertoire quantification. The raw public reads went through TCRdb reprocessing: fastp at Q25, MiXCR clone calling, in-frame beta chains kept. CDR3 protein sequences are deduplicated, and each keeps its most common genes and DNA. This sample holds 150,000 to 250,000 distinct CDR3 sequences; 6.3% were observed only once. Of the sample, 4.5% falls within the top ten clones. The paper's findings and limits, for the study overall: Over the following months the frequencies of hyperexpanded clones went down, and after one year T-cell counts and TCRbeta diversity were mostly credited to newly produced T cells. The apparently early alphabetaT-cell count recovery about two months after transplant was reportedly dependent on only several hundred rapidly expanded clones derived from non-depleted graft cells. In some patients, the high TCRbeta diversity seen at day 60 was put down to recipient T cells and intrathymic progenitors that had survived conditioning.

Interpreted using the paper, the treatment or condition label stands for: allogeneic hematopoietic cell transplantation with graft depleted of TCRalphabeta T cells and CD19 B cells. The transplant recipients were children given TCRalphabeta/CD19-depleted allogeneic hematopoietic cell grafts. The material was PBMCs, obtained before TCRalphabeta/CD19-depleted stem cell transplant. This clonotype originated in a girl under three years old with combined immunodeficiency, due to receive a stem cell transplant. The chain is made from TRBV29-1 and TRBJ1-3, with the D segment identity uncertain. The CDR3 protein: CSVERGGNSGNTIYF. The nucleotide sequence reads TGCAGCGTTGAACGCGGCGGAAACTCTGGAAACACCATATATTTT.